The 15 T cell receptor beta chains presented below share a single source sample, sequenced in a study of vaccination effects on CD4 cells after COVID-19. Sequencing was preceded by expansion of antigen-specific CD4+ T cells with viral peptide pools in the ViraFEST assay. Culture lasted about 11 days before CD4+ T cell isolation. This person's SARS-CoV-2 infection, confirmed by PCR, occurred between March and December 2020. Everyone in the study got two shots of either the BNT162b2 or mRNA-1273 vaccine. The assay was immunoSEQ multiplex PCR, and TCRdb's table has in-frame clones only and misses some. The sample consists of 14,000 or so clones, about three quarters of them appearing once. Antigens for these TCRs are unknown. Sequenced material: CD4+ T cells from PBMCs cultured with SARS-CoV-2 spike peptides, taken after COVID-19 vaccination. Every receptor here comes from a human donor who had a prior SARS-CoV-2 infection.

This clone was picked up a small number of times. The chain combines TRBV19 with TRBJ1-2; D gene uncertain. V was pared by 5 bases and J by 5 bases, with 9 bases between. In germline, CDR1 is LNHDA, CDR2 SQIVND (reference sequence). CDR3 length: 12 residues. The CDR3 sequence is CASSAATYGYTF. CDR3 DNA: TGTGCCAGTAGTGCGGCAACGTATGGCTACACCTTC.

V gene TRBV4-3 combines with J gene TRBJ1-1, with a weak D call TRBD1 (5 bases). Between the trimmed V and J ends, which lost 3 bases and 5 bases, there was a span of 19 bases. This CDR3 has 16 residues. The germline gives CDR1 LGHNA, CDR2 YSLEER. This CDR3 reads CASSHINRVTATEAFF. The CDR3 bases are TGCGCCAGCAGCCACATCAATAGGGTGACAGCTACTGAAGCTTTCTTT.

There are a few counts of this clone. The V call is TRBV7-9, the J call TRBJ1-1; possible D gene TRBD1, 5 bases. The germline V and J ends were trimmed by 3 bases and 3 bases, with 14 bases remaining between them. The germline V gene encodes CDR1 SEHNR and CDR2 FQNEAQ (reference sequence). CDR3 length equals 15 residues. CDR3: CASSFVSGGDTEAFF. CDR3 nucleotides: TGTGCCAGCAGCTTCGTTTCGGGAGGGGACACTGAAGCTTTCTTT.

Here the CDR3 DNA reads TGTGCCAGCAGCACCTGGGACAGGGATGAGCAGTACTTC. Amino acids: CASSTWDRDEQYF. V gene TRBV3-1 (or the pseudogene TRBV3-2) combines with J gene TRBJ2-7; 9 nucleotides line up with TRBD1. The junction had 6 bases not matched to a gene; V was cut back by 5 bases and J by 7 bases. The CDR3 contains 13 residues. The germline gives CDR1 LGHDT, CDR2 YNNKEL (reference sequence).

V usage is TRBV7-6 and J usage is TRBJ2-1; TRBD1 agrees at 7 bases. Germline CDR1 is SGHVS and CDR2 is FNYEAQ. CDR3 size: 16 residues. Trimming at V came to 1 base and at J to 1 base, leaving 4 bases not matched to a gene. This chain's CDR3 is CASSLEATGSYNEQFF. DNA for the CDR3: TGTGCCAGCAGCTTAGAGGCGACAGGGTCCTACAATGAGCAGTTCTTC.

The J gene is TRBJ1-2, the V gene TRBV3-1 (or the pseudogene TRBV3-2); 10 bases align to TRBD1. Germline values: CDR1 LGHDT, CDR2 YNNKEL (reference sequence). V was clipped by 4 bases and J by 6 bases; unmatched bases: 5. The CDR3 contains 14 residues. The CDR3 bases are TGTGCCAGCAGCCGCTCCGGGACAGGGGATGGCTACACCTTC. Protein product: CASSRSGTGDGYTF.

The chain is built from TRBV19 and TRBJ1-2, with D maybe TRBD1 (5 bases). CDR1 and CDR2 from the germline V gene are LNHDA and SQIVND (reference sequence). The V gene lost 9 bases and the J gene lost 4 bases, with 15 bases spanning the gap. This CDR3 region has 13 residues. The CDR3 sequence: CASKRDASYGYTF. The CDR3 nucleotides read TGTGCCAGCAAGCGGGACGCAAGCTATGGCTACACCTTC.

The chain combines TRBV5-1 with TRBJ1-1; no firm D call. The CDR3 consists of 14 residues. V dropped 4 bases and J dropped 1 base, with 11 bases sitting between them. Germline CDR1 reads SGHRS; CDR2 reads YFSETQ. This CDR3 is CASSDQSGNTEAFF. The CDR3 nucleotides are TGCGCCAGCAGCGACCAATCAGGGAACACTGAAGCTTTCTTT.

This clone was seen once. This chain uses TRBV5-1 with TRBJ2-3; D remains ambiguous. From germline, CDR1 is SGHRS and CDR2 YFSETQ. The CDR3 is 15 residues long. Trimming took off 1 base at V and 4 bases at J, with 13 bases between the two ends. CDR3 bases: TGCGCCAGCAGCTTGCCGTCCGGAACAGCAGATACGCAGTATTTT. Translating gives CASSLPSGTADTQYF.

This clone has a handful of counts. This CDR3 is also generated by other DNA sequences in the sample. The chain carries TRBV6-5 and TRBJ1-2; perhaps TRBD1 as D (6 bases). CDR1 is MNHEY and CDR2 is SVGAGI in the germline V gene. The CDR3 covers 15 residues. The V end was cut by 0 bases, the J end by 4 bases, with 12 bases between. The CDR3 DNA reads TGTGCCAGCAGTTACTCGACCGGGGGCGTCTATGGCTACACCTTC. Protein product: CASSYSTGGVYGYTF.

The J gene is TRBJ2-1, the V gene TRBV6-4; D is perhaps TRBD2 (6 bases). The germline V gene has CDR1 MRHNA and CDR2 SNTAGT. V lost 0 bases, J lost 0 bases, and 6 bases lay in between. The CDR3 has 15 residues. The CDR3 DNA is TGTGCCAGCAGTGACTCTAGCGGCTCCTACAATGAGCAGTTCTTC. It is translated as CASSDSSGSYNEQFF.

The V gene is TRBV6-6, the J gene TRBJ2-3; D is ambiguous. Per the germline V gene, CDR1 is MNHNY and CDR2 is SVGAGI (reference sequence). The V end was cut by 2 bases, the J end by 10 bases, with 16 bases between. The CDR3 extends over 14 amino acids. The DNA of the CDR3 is TGTGCCAGCAGTTACCAGGATGTAGATACGGCGCAGTATTTT. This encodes CASSYQDVDTAQYF.

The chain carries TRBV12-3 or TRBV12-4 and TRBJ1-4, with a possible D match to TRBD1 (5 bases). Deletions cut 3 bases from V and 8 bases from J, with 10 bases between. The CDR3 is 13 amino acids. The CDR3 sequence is CASSFAGAEKLFF. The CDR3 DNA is TGTGCCAGCAGTTTTGCCGGGGCCGAAAAACTGTTTTTT.

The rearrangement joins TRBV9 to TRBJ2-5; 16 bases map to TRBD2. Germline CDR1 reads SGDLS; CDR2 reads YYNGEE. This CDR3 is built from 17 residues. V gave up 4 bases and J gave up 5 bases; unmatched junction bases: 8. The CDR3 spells CASSPGTSGGALETQYF. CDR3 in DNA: TGTGCCAGCAGCCCAGGGACTAGCGGGGGGGCCCTGGAGACCCAGTACTTC.

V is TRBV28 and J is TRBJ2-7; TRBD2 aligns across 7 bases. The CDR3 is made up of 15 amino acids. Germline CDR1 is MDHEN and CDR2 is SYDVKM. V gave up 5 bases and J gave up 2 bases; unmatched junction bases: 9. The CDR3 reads CASSPAGLRAYEQYF. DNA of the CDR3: TGTGCCAGCAGTCCAGCGGGGTTGCGGGCCTACGAGCAGTACTTC. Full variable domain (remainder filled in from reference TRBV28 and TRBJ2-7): DVKVTQSSRYLVKRTGEKVFLECVQDMDHENMFWYRQDPGLGLRLIYFSYDVKMKEKGDIPEGYSVSREKKERFSLILESASTNQTSMYLCASSPAGLRAYEQYFGPGTRLTVT.